This TCR beta chain was identified during a study of monozygotic twins with inflammatory bowel disease. Study-wide results and caveats: IBD patients showed reduced TCRbeta diversity (inverse Simpson) versus healthy co-twins. Evidence did not back any single strong signal or clonotype linked to IBD.

With regard to this clonotype: What it binds is not known.

For both chains, the TCRalpha and TCRbeta cDNA went through two nested PCRs of approximately 16 and 9 cycles. With the 5' RACE reads reprocessed, TCRdb shows one record per CDR3 protein and no DNA. Reported are roughly 100,000 distinct CDR3 sequences; the ten largest clones contain 1.9%. With no T cell sorting beforehand, total RNA was isolated from whole blood. The length of the CDR3 is 14 residues. The V gene's germline CDR1 is MNHEY and CDR2 SMNVEV (reference sequence). The clonotype comes from a human donor with ulcerative colitis or Crohn's disease, or a healthy co-twin of an affected twin (not recorded which). The sequenced sample consisted of blood. The chain carries TRBV27 and TRBJ1-1; no DNA is available, so the TRBD1 call from TCRdb remains unchecked. CDR3 in amino acids: CASSLFTGNTEAFF.